Shown below are 27 T cell receptor beta chains from a single sample sequenced in a study of blood T cell repertoires in COVID-19. TCRdb keeps only in-frame clones here, not all; method: immunoSEQ multiplex PCR. Of approximately 82,000 clones detected, 75% to 90% appear once; the ten largest clones hold approximately 15%. What was sequenced was peripheral blood. The receptors originated from a man aged 70 or older with active or convalescent COVID-19.

The chain has TRBV28 and TRBJ1-6, with a tentative D call TRBD1 (6 bases). Per germline, CDR1 MDHEN and CDR2 SYDVKM. Trimming removed 6 bases from V and 11 bases from J, with 23 bases in between. The CDR3 covers 16 residues. The CDR3 here is CASRPTQGPSTTPLHF. The CDR3 DNA is TGTGCCAGCAGGCCCACACAGGGACCGAGTACGACACCCCTCCACTTT.

This chain links TRBV28 with TRBJ1-1, with a tentative D call TRBD1 (5 bases). The CDR3 is made up of 12 amino acids. CDR1 MDHEN and CDR2 SYDVKM come from the germline V gene. Trimming cost V 10 bases and J 1 base, with 10 bases left between them. The CDR3 region is CAIRQPNTEAFF. The DNA of the CDR3 is TGTGCCATTCGACAGCCGAACACTGAAGCTTTCTTT.

The chain recombines TRBV5-1 with TRBJ1-2; 7 nucleotides agree with TRBD1. With V trimmed by 8 bases and J by 5 bases, 9 bases remained unmatched. In germline, CDR1 is SGHRS, CDR2 YFSETQ. This CDR3 is built from 13 residues. CDR3: CASRRQGGYGYTF. Written as DNA, the CDR3 is TGCGCCAGTAGGCGACAGGGCGGGTATGGCTACACCTTC. Looking up the rest from reference TRBV5-1 and TRBJ1-2 gives the full variable domain: KAGVTQTPRYLIKTRGQQVTLSCSPISGHRSVSWYQQTPGQGLQFLFEYFSETQRNKGNFPGRFSGRQFSNSRSEMNVSTLELGDSALYLCASRRQGGYGYTFGSGTRLTVV.

V usage is TRBV28 and J usage is TRBJ1-1; possible D gene TRBD1, 6 bases. Germline V CDR1 and CDR2: MDHEN, SYDVKM. Trimming removed 6 bases at V and 1 base at J, with 12 bases between. This CDR3 is built from 14 residues. This CDR3 reads CASSPGHPNTEAFF. CDR3 bases: TGTGCCAGCAGCCCGGGACACCCGAACACTGAAGCTTTCTTT.

The chain joins TRBV7-3 to TRBJ2-5, with 11 bases aligning to TRBD2. The V gene end was trimmed by 4 bases and the J gene end by 6 bases; junction bases not matched to a gene: 7. Per germline, CDR1 SGHTA and CDR2 FQGTGA. The CDR3 length is 15 residues. CDR3 loop: CASSSLAGGRQTQYF. DNA of the CDR3: TGTGCCAGCAGCTCCCTAGCGGGAGGTCGACAGACCCAGTACTTC.

J is TRBJ2-2 and V is TRBV18, with 7 bases identical to TRBD1. Germline lookup yields CDR1 KGHSH and CDR2 LQKENI. Unmatched junction bases numbered 3, after V lost 2 bases and J lost 3 bases. The CDR3 contains 15 residues. CDR3 nucleotide sequence: TGTGCCAGCTCACCAAGCAGGGGGTACACCGGGGAGCTGTTTTTT. This encodes CASSPSRGYTGELFF.

This clone was seen a handful of times. The chain employs TRBV7-2 and TRBJ1-5; D is unresolved. The CDR3 totals 13 residues. With 5 bases removed from V and 8 bases from J, the gap between germline ends came to 13 bases. Germline V lookup: CDR1 SGHTA, CDR2 FQGNSA. In DNA, the CDR3 is TGTGCCAGCAGCCCCCGGGTATCCGAGCCCCAGCATTTT. As protein: CASSPRVSEPQHF.

This sequence joins TRBV3-1 (or the pseudogene TRBV3-2) and TRBJ2-3, with 9 bases aligning to TRBD2. The length of the CDR3 is 15 residues. J lost 1 base, V lost 3 bases, and 2 bases had no gene match. From germline, CDR1 is LGHDT and CDR2 YNNKEL (reference sequence). CDR3 nucleotides: TGTGCCAGCAGCCAGGGGACTAGCCGCACAGATACGCAGTATTTT. Its translation is CASSQGTSRTDTQYF.

This clone was recorded a few times. V gene TRBV7-9 combines with J gene TRBJ2-3, with unresolved D. Germline V gene data show CDR1 as SEHNR and CDR2 as FQNEAQ (reference sequence). Trimming stripped 0 bases from V and 4 bases from J, with 5 bases between. The CDR3 loop spans 13 amino acids. CDR3 sequence (DNA): TGTGCCAGCAGCTTAGCCAATTCAGATACGCAGTATTTT. This translates into CASSLANSDTQYF.

The V and J genes are TRBV30 and TRBJ2-1, with TRBD2 matching 10 bases. The CDR3 is 18 residues long. V lost 3 bases, J lost 0 bases, and 11 bases stayed unmatched. In germline, CDR1 is GTSNPN, CDR2 SVGIG (reference sequence). The CDR3 loop is CAWRSDPGLASSYNEQFF. As DNA, the CDR3 is TGTGCCTGGAGGTCTGACCCGGGACTAGCGAGCTCCTACAATGAGCAGTTCTTC.

The chain couples TRBV7-9 to TRBJ1-1; 7 nucleotides match TRBD1. Trimming cost V 5 bases and J 1 base; bases outside gene matches: 13. The CDR3 runs to 17 residues. Germline-derived CDR1 and CDR2 are SEHNR and FQNEAQ (reference sequence). The CDR3 is CASSLDPTGTANTEAFF. As DNA, the CDR3 is TGTGCCAGCAGCCTCGATCCAACCGGGACAGCGAACACTGAAGCTTTCTTT.

This chain links TRBV19 with TRBJ1-5; TRBD1 agrees at 10 bases. CDR3 size: 13 residues. Looked up from germline, CDR1 is LNHDA and CDR2 is SQIVND (reference sequence). The junction had 0 bases not matched to a gene; V was cut back by 8 bases and J by 2 bases. This chain's CDR3 is CASGQGGNQPQHF. The CDR3 region has the DNA TGTGCCAGTGGACAGGGGGGCAATCAGCCCCAGCATTTT.

The J gene is TRBJ1-5, the V gene TRBV28, with a tentative D call TRBD1 (6 bases). Between the trimmed V and J ends, which lost 8 bases and 0 bases, there was a span of 14 bases. CDR1 is MDHEN, CDR2 SYDVKM, per germline. CDR3 size: 15 residues. CDR3 sequence (DNA): TGTGCCAGCTTGGACAGCGCAGTTAGCAATCAGCCCCAGCATTTT. Residues: CASLDSAVSNQPQHF. The complete variable domain, with remaining parts taken from reference TRBV28 and TRBJ1-5, reads DVKVTQSSRYLVKRTGEKVFLECVQDMDHENMFWYRQDPGLGLRLIYFSYDVKMKEKGDIPEGYSVSREKKERFSLILESASTNQTSMYLCASLDSAVSNQPQHFGDGTRLSIL.

The chain has TRBV11-3 and TRBJ1-1, with D maybe TRBD1 (6 bases). The CDR3 totals 13 residues. The germline V and J ends were trimmed by 5 bases and 6 bases, with 13 bases remaining between them. Germline V gives CDR1 SGHNT, CDR2 YENEEA. Here the CDR3 DNA reads TGTGCCAGCAGCCCGGAAACAGGGTCTGAAGCTTTCTTT. Encoded protein: CASSPETGSEAFF.

This clone appeared once. The chain has TRBV19 and TRBJ1-2; D is uncertain. Germline V gene data show CDR1 as LNHDA and CDR2 as SQIVND (reference sequence). CDR3 length equals 15 residues. V lost 1 base to trimming and J lost 2 bases, with 11 bases between them. The CDR3 reads CASSIGGIGNYGYTF. DNA of the CDR3: TGTGCCAGTAGTATAGGCGGCATAGGAAACTATGGCTACACCTTC.

The gene calls are TRBV7-2 and TRBJ2-2, with 10 bases aligning to TRBD2. CDR3 length: 15 residues. V shed 5 bases, J shed 7 bases, and the junction held 7 bases outside the gene matches. Germline-derived CDR1 and CDR2 are SGHTA and FQGNSA. This chain's CDR3 is CASSVTSGIGGELFF. Written as DNA, the CDR3 is TGTGCCAGCAGCGTCACTAGCGGGATCGGCGGGGAGCTGTTTTTT.

The genes are TRBV3-1 (or the pseudogene TRBV3-2) and TRBJ1-4; 9 bases line up with TRBD1. With 4 bases clipped from V and 0 bases from J, the junction kept 12 bases outside the gene matches. Germline assignment: CDR1 LGHDT and CDR2 YNNKEL (reference sequence). The CDR3 loop spans 19 amino acids. The CDR3 loop is CASSPQFGQGSPTNEKLFF. For the CDR3, the DNA is TGTGCCAGCAGCCCCCAATTTGGACAGGGGTCGCCAACTAATGAAAAACTGTTTTTT.

The chain has TRBV19 and TRBJ1-4, with D uncertain. V was shortened by 0 bases and J by 8 bases, with 13 bases between the two germline ends. Germline CDR1 is LNHDA and CDR2 is SQIVND (reference sequence). The CDR3 consists of 15 residues. CDR3 residues: CASSIDTGVAEKLFF. CDR3 in DNA: TGTGCCAGTAGTATAGATACCGGGGTGGCGGAAAAACTGTTTTTT.

The chain couples TRBV27 to TRBJ2-1, with 7 positions matching TRBD2. The CDR3 loop spans 14 amino acids. Germline lookup yields CDR1 MNHEY and CDR2 SMNVEV (reference sequence). Losses at the gene ends were 8 bases for V and 0 bases for J; bases not matched to a gene: 4. The CDR3 reads CASSSGSSYNEQFF. In nucleotides, the CDR3 is TGTGCCAGCTCTAGCGGTAGCTCCTACAATGAGCAGTTCTTC.

This clone occurred once. The chain carries TRBV5-6 and TRBJ1-5; 8 bases fit TRBD1. This CDR3 region has 13 residues. Germline V gene lookup returns CDR1 SGHDT and CDR2 YYEEEE. After removal of 3 bases from V and 6 bases from J, the junction contained 2 bases not matched to a gene. The CDR3, as DNA: TGTGCCAGCAGCTGGACAGGGACTCAGCCCCAGCATTTT. Translated: CASSWTGTQPQHF.

The chain uses TRBV7-6 and TRBJ2-1; 9 nucleotides align to TRBD2. V shed 4 bases, J shed 7 bases, and the junction held 8 bases outside the gene matches. This CDR3 region has 15 residues. Per germline, CDR1 SGHVS and CDR2 FNYEAQ. DNA of the CDR3: TGTGCCAGCAGCTGGGTAGCGGGAGATGGGAATGAGCAGTTCTTC. Protein product: CASSWVAGDGNEQFF.

The V and J genes are TRBV2 and TRBJ2-4; D not certain. The CDR3 runs to 15 residues. Trimming removed 3 bases at V and 0 bases at J, with 9 bases between. Germline V gene sequence: CDR1 SNHLY, CDR2 FYNNEI. The CDR3 DNA sequence: TGTGCCAGCAGTGATTTCTATCTAGCCAAAAACATTCAGTACTTC. It specifies CASSDFYLAKNIQYF.

This clone is a singleton in its sample. The chain employs TRBV7-9 and TRBJ2-1, with 9 bases fitting TRBD2. CDR1 is SEHNR and CDR2 is FQNEAQ in the germline V gene (reference sequence). Trimming at V came to 3 bases and at J to 6 bases, leaving 6 bases not matched to a gene. This CDR3 comprises 15 residues. The CDR3 coding sequence is TGTGCCAGCAGCTTGCTTAGCGGGAGAAGCAATGAGCAGTTCTTC. It is translated as CASSLLSGRSNEQFF.

CDR3 sequence: CASSVGTSGYEQYF. In nucleotides, the CDR3 is TGTGCCAGTAGTGTTGGGACTAGCGGCTACGAGCAGTACTTC. The chain has TRBV19 and TRBJ2-7, with 11 positions matching TRBD2. After removal of 5 bases from V and 3 bases from J, the junction contained 3 bases not matched to a gene. The CDR3 spans 14 residues. In germline, CDR1 is LNHDA, CDR2 SQIVND (reference sequence).

The rearrangement links TRBV5-6 to TRBJ1-5; 9 nucleotides agree with TRBD1. The CDR3 consists of 19 residues. Unmatched junction bases numbered 15, after V lost 3 bases and J lost 2 bases. Looked up from germline, CDR1 is SGHDT and CDR2 is YYEEEE. Here the CDR3 reads CASSSHPQGAGKRNQPQHF. The DNA for the CDR3 is TGTGCCAGCAGCTCCCATCCACAGGGGGCGGGTAAGCGCAATCAGCCCCAGCATTTT. The full variable domain, rest sourced from reference TRBV5-6 and TRBJ1-5, is DAGVTQSPTHLIKTRGQQVTLRCSPKSGHDTVSWYQQALGQGPQFIFQYYEEEERQRGNFPDRFSGHQFPNYSSELNVNALLLGDSALYLCASSSHPQGAGKRNQPQHFGDGTRLSIL.

V usage is TRBV10-2 and J usage is TRBJ2-7, with TRBD1 matching over 7 bases. Germline CDR1 and CDR2: WSHSY and SAAADI. This CDR3 is 15 amino acids long. V trimming: 3 bases; J trimming: 3 bases; junction bases outside the gene matches: 8. The CDR3 region has the DNA TGCGCCAGCAGTGAACGGGTCAGGGGGATCTACGAGCAGTACTTC. It translates to CASSERVRGIYEQYF.

V is TRBV6-1 and J is TRBJ1-1; no firm D call. V was trimmed by 2 bases and J by 1 base, leaving 8 bases between them. The CDR3 contains 14 residues. Looked up from germline, CDR1 is MNHNS and CDR2 is SASEGT. Here the CDR3 DNA reads TGTGCCAGCAGTGAATGGCCGCAGAACACTGAAGCTTTCTTT. Translated: CASSEWPQNTEAFF.